The rows below give T cell receptor beta chains drawn from one sample of a study of T cell repertoires in cytomegalovirus infection. TCRdb re-derived calls from the reads in MiXCR, one entry per CDR3 protein. The sample has around 630,000 distinct CDR3 sequences, roughly 24% seen once; the top ten hold 6.5% to 10%. Source material: CD8+ T cells from PBMCs. Receptor source: a human donor in good health (CMV status not recorded). Some clones in this sample may be carry-over from other donors' samples. The CDR3 runs from the conserved cysteine through the conserved F or W. D genes are given only for firm matches. Part of the rows lack a size; the others show once, few, many or a class for expanded clones.

clone_size,cdr3_length,d_call,j_call,v_call,cdr3_nt,cdr3_aa
many,15,NA,TRBJ2-3,TRBV7-8,TGTGCCAGCACCAAAGAAGGGGGGCGCACAGATACGCAGTATTTT,CASTKEGGRTDTQYF
few,15,TRBD1,TRBJ1-5,TRBV28,TGTGCCAGCAGTTGGACCGGACAGGGTCTTCAGCCCCAGCATTTT,CASSWTGQGLQPQHF
NA,17,TRBD2,TRBJ2-5,TRBV6-5,TGTGCCAGCAGTTACTCGACAGCGGGGGGATATCAAGAGACCCAGTACTTC,CASSYSTAGGYQETQYF
many,16,NA,TRBJ2-1,TRBV13,TGTGCCAGCAGCTTAGGGGGGATCAAGACATACAATGAGCAGTTCTTC,CASSLGGIKTYNEQFF
many,16,NA,TRBJ2-3,TRBV7-6,TGTGCCAGCAGTCCTATGGCGGGGTTAAACTCAGATACGCAGTATTTT,CASSPMAGLNSDTQYF
few,16,TRBD2,TRBJ2-1,TRBV7-9,TGTGCCAGCAGCCCCTCCACTAGCGGGGGATACAATGAGCAGTTCTTC,CASSPSTSGGYNEQFF
NA,15,NA,TRBJ1-1,TRBV11-2,TGTGCCAGCAGGATATGGGAGACTTCGAACACTGAAGCTTTCTTT,CASRIWETSNTEAFF
few,15,NA,TRBJ2-1,TRBV6-5,TGTGCCAGCAGTCTCTTCACTTCCACCTACAATGAGCAGTTCTTC,CASSLFTSTYNEQFF
once,14,NA,TRBJ1-5,TRBV25-1,TGTGCCAGCAGTGTTATTGGATCTGATCAGCCCCAGCATTTT,CASSVIGSDQPQHF
few,16,NA,TRBJ2-1,TRBV5-5,TGTGCCAGCAGCAAGCTGGGGTTCGGCTCCTACAATGAGCAGTTCTTC,CASSKLGFGSYNEQFF
few,14,NA,TRBJ1-1,TRBV27,TGTGCCAGCAGTTCGGCAGGATACGAAAAAGAAGCTTTCTTT,CASSSAGYEKEAFF
many,14,TRBD1,TRBJ1-1,TRBV12-3/TRBV12-4,TGTGCCAGCAGTCCCAGGGACAGTAACACTGAAGCTTTCTTT,CASSPRDSNTEAFF
few,13,TRBD2,TRBJ2-3,TRBV20-1,TGCAGTGCGAGGAGCGGGGGCAGAGATACGCAGTATTTT,CSARSGGRDTQYF
NA,14,NA,TRBJ2-7,TRBV7-9,TGTGCCAGCAGCTTAGTGGTTAGCCGCCACGAGCAGTACTTC,CASSLVVSRHEQYF
NA,14,NA,TRBJ2-3,TRBV20-1,TGCAGTGCCTTTCCTTGGGACAGCACAGATACGCAGTATTTT,CSAFPWDSTDTQYF
few,15,TRBD2,TRBJ2-1,TRBV9,TGTGCCAGCAGCGTAGGCACTAGCGATTGGAATGAGCAGTTCTTC,CASSVGTSDWNEQFF
many,15,TRBD1,TRBJ1-1,TRBV7-6,TGTGCCAGCAGCACAGGGGTTGGGGTGAACACTGAAGCTTTCTTT,CASSTGVGVNTEAFF
few,15,NA,TRBJ2-3,TRBV19,TGTGCCAGTAGTATTTTGAGTAAAGGGTCAGATACGCAGTATTTT,CASSILSKGSDTQYF
many,16,NA,TRBJ1-4,TRBV28,TGTGCCAGCAGTCCCCGGGCCGTACGCTTTAATGAAAAACTGTTTTTT,CASSPRAVRFNEKLFF
NA,16,TRBD1,TRBJ2-1,TRBV29-1,TGCAGCGTTGAGGCTCGACAGGGGATCTCCTACAATGAGCAGTTCTTC,CSVEARQGISYNEQFF
NA,13,NA,TRBJ1-1,TRBV5-4,TGTGCCAGCAGCTTGTCGGGAGCCCTTGAAGCTTTCTTT,CASSLSGALEAFF
NA,15,NA,TRBJ1-4,TRBV6-5,TGTGCCAGCAGCCAACAGTTGGACGGCTATGAAAAACTGTTTTTT,CASSQQLDGYEKLFF
NA,18,TRBD1,TRBJ1-1,TRBV6-6,TGTGCCAGCAGTTACCCACAGGGGGTCGAAAGTGGGAATACTGAAGCTTTCTTT,CASSYPQGVESGNTEAFF
few,14,NA,TRBJ2-7,TRBV20-1,TGCAGTGCGGGGCCGGGTCCCTCGAACGCCGAGCAGTACTTC,CSAGPGPSNAEQYF
many,12,NA,TRBJ2-7,TRBV7-9,TGTGCCAGCAGCGCAGTCCTCTACGAGCAGTACTTC,CASSAVLYEQYF
NA,15,NA,TRBJ2-2,TRBV29-1,TGCAGCGTCCTACTGATAGGGTTGAACACCGGGGAGCTGTTTTTT,CSVLLIGLNTGELFF
few,17,TRBD1,TRBJ1-1,TRBV5-6,TGTGCCAGCAGCTTGCTAGTGGAGACAGGGCTGAACACTGAAGCTTTCTTT,CASSLLVETGLNTEAFF
NA,15,NA,TRBJ1-2,TRBV19,TGTGCCAGTAGTATTCACTCCACAGGGTTGGATGGCTACACCTTC,CASSIHSTGLDGYTF
NA,12,NA,TRBJ2-7,TRBV3-1,TGTGCCAGCAGCCAAGGGGACTTCGAGCAGTACTTC,CASSQGDFEQYF
NA,15,TRBD1,TRBJ2-1,TRBV6-2/TRBV6-3,TGTGCCATCAGGAACCCCCAGGGGGCCTACAATGAGCAGTTCTTC,CAIRNPQGAYNEQFF
many,17,NA,TRBJ1-2,TRBV7-2,TGTGCCAGCAGCTTAGACGCAAAGCCAAGCGCTAACTATGGCTACACCTTC,CASSLDAKPSANYGYTF
many,14,TRBD2,TRBJ2-3,TRBV11-2,TGTGCCAGCAGCGACACTAGCGGCGCAGATACGCAGTATTTT,CASSDTSGADTQYF
few,21,TRBD2,TRBJ2-1,TRBV4-1,TGCGCCAGCAGCCAACCTCACGAGAGCGGGGGCCGTCCATCTTCCTACAATGAGCAGTTCTTC,CASSQPHESGGRPSSYNEQFF
NA,15,TRBD1,TRBJ1-5,TRBV28,TGTGCCAGCAGTCGACAGGGGATTAGCAATCAGCCCCAGCATTTT,CASSRQGISNQPQHF
once,12,NA,TRBJ1-1,TRBV7-9,TGTGCCAGCAGCGCGGCGAACACTGAAGCTTTCTTT,CASSAANTEAFF